This is a list of T cell receptor beta chains from one sample in a study of cytomegalovirus exposure and HLA in healthy donors. Some clones are missing from TCRdb's copy, which holds only in-frame ones; the method was immunoSEQ multiplex PCR. The sample records about 360,000 clones, roughly 89% being singletons. Sequenced sample: PBMCs. The receptors were sampled from a woman aged 18 to 35 in good health and CMV-seronegative. The CDR3 runs from the conserved cysteine through the conserved F or W. The D gene is left open where the match is weak. Some rows mark clone size as missing; the rest say once, few, many or name a class of expanded clone.

>TRBJ2-6|few|TRBV4-2|-
TGTGCCAGCAGCCAAGAGGCCAGGGGACGACATATGAGCTCTGGGGCCAACGTCCTGACTTTC
CASSQEARGRHMSSGANVLTF
>TRBJ1-2|-|TRBV29-1|TRBD1
TGCAGCGTTGAGACAGGGGGCGACTATGGCTACACCTTC
CSVETGGDYGYTF
>TRBJ1-1|-|TRBV29-1|-
TGCAGCGTTGCAACCGGTGGGAACACTGAAGCTTTCTTT
CSVATGGNTEAFF
>TRBJ1-5|-|TRBV19|-
TGTGCCAGTAGTATACAGAACAATCAGCCCCAGCATTTT
CASSIQNNQPQHF
>TRBJ2-1|-|TRBV28|-
TGTGCCAGCAGTTTGTACAGGAGAGTGACTGAGCAGTTCTTC
CASSLYRRVTEQFF
>TRBJ2-7|-|TRBV30|TRBD1
TGTGCCTGGAGTTATGCAGGGGGATACTACGAGCAGTACTTC
CAWSYAGGYYEQYF
>TRBJ2-1|-|TRBV19|-
TGTGCCAGTAGTGACCAGGGTCTTCGGCACAATGAGCAGTTCTTC
CASSDQGLRHNEQFF
>TRBJ1-2|-|TRBV11-2|-
TGTGCCAGCAGCTTAGGGGCAGGTTATGGCTACACCTTC
CASSLGAGYGYTF
>TRBJ2-2|-|TRBV5-1|-
TGCGCCAGCAGCCCCGTCAGCACCGGGGAGCTGTTTTTT
CASSPVSTGELFF
>TRBJ1-2|-|TRBV5-6|-
TGTGCCAGCAGCTTGTTAAGGGGTCCCCTGCATGGCTACACCTTC
CASSLLRGPLHGYTF
>TRBJ2-1|-|TRBV5-1|-
TGCGCCAGCAGCTTTACGGGGGAGTCCTACAATGAGCAGTTCTTC
CASSFTGESYNEQFF
>TRBJ2-7|-|TRBV2|-
TGTGCCAGCAGTGAGTCAGAGCAGTACTTC
CASSESEQYF
>TRBJ1-1|-|TRBV9|TRBD1
TGTGCCAGCAGCCCCAGGACAGGGAAAAACACTGAAGCTTTCTTT
CASSPRTGKNTEAFF
>TRBJ1-1|-|TRBV30|TRBD1
TGTGCCTCCGACAGGGCCGTTTTGAACACTGAAGCTTTCTTT
CASDRAVLNTEAFF
>TRBJ2-7|-|TRBV5-1|TRBD2
TGCGCCAGCAGTAATAGCGGGGGAAGCTCCTACGAGCAGTACTTC
CASSNSGGSSYEQYF
>TRBJ1-5|few|TRBV18|-
TGTGCCAGCTCACCACCGGAGTCTACAGGGAATCAGCCCCAGCATTTT
CASSPPESTGNQPQHF
>TRBJ1-5|-|TRBV6-1|-
TGTGCCAGCAGTCTAGGCAGGGTTAGCAATCAGCCCCAGCATTTT
CASSLGRVSNQPQHF
>TRBJ1-5|-|TRBV5-1|-
TGCGCCAGCAGCTTGGACGGTCAGCCCCAGCATTTT
CASSLDGQPQHF
>TRBJ2-1|-|TRBV9|TRBD2
TGTGCCAGCAGCGTAGGGCTAGCGGGTTACAATGAGCAGTTCTTC
CASSVGLAGYNEQFF
>TRBJ2-7|-|TRBV27|-
TGTGCCAGCAGTTTCGGTAGGGGCTACGAGCAGTACTTC
CASSFGRGYEQYF
>TRBJ2-7|-|TRBV6-5|-
TGTGCCAGCAGTTACCTCGGGCAGGGAACCTACGAGCAGTACTTC
CASSYLGQGTYEQYF
>TRBJ2-1|few|TRBV5-4|-
TGTGCCAGCAGCAGGAGGGACGGACGACTTTTTACCTACAATGAGCAGTTCTTC
CASSRRDGRLFTYNEQFF
>TRBJ2-3|-|TRBV5-1|TRBD1
TGCGCCAGCAGCTTGGGTTTCGGGACAGGGGGCACAGATACGCAGTATTTT
CASSLGFGTGGTDTQYF
>TRBJ1-2|-|TRBV11-2|-
TGTGCCAGCAGCTTAGATCCTTTCCTATATGGCTACACCTTC
CASSLDPFLYGYTF
>TRBJ2-7|-|TRBV5-5|TRBD1
TGTGCCAGCAGCTCTATAATGACAGGGAAGTCCAAGTACGAGCAGTACTTC
CASSSIMTGKSKYEQYF
>TRBJ1-1|once|TRBV6-1|TRBD1
TGTGCCACTGACAGGGGATTTGGCACTGAAGCTTTCTTT
CATDRGFGTEAFF
>TRBJ2-1|-|TRBV10-3|TRBD2
TGTGCCATCAGTGACCCGACTAGCGGGAGATATAGGGATGAGCAGTTCTTC
CAISDPTSGRYRDEQFF
>TRBJ2-3|-|TRBV4-1|TRBD2
TGCGCCAGCAGCCAAGTTGGCGGGGGGGCCACAGATACGCAGTATTTT
CASSQVGGGATDTQYF
>TRBJ1-2|-|TRBV6-1|-
TGTGCCAGCACAGGGCTGGACTATGGCTACACCTTC
CASTGLDYGYTF
>TRBJ2-1|-|TRBV5-1|TRBD2
TGCGCCAGCAGCTTCTACCTCTTGAGCGGGGGGGCCTACAATGAGCAGTTCTTC
CASSFYLLSGGAYNEQFF
>TRBJ1-1|few|TRBV6-1|TRBD1
TGTGCCAGCAGTGAGGACGGGACAGGGGTTAATGTTTTCTTT
CASSEDGTGVNVFF
>TRBJ1-6|-|TRBV6-6|-
TGTGCCAGCAGTTGGGGGGGGGTCAAAAATAATTCACCCCTCCACTTT
CASSWGGVKNNSPLHF
>TRBJ1-5|-|TRBV2|TRBD1
TGTGCCAGCAGCTACCAGGGCAGGGGGCATCAGCCCCAGCATTTT
CASSYQGRGHQPQHF
>TRBJ2-2|-|TRBV4-1|-
TGCGCCAGCAGCCAAGTAGGCGGGGCGAACACCGGGGAGCTGTTTTTT
CASSQVGGANTGELFF
>TRBJ2-1|-|TRBV29-1|TRBD2
TGCAGCGTTTCTCGGGCTAGCGGGAGTTACAATGAGCAGTTCTTC
CSVSRASGSYNEQFF
>TRBJ2-3|once|TRBV6-5|-
TGTGCCAGCAGTTACTCTATTGAGTCAGATACGCAGTATTTT
CASSYSIESDTQYF
>TRBJ1-1|-|TRBV7-2|TRBD1
TGTGCCAGCAGCTTAGGGGACAGGAGGAACACTGAAGCTTTCTTT
CASSLGDRRNTEAFF
>TRBJ2-4|-|TRBV12-2|-
TGTGCAAGTCGCTTGGGCGGACAGGGGCTAGCCAAAAACATTCAGTACTTC
CASRLGGQGLAKNIQYF
>TRBJ1-2|-|TRBV29-1|TRBD1
TGCAGCGTTGAAGATAGGGACAGGTTTAAGAAAGGGCATGGCTACACCTTC
CSVEDRDRFKKGHGYTF
>TRBJ2-1|-|TRBV6-5|-
TGTGCCAGCAGCCGCAGCCGACTAGAATACAATGAGCAGTTCTTC
CASSRSRLEYNEQFF
>TRBJ1-3|once|TRBV14|-
TGTGCCAGCAGCCAAGAGGCCGGGACTGGAAACACCATATATTTT
CASSQEAGTGNTIYF
>TRBJ2-7|few|TRBV2|TRBD2
TGTGCCAGCAGGGTTACCGGGGCTAGCGGGAGGAGCTCCCTGTACTTC
CASRVTGASGRSSLYF
>TRBJ2-3|-|TRBV6-6|TRBD2
TGTGCCAGCAGTGGGACTAGCGGGAGGGCCGATACGCAGTATTTT
CASSGTSGRADTQYF
>TRBJ2-7|few|TRBV28|-
TGTGCCAGCAGTTGGGAGGCTGTCTTTCCCTACGAGCAGTACTTC
CASSWEAVFPYEQYF
>TRBJ1-2|few|TRBV27|TRBD1
TGTGCCAGCAGTGTCGGGACAGGGGATGGCTACACCTTC
CASSVGTGDGYTF
>TRBJ2-1|-|TRBV5-4|-
TGTGCCAGCAGCGAAGACTATTTGGTGGGTGAGCAGTTCTTC
CASSEDYLVGEQFF
>TRBJ2-1|-|TRBV19|-
TGTGCCAGTCCCCACGTGAGTAACTACAATGAGCAGTTCTTC
CASPHVSNYNEQFF
>TRBJ2-2|-|TRBV7-3|-
TGTGCCAGCAGCTTAACGTCGGGGACCGGGGAGCTGTTTTTT
CASSLTSGTGELFF